Listed here is a single T cell receptor beta chain. Its recognized antigen is unknown. The sample holds no much larger clone one base away, and base qualities are not on file. The immunoSEQ Assay, a bias-controlled multiplex PCR, was used to amplify TCRbeta CDR3 regions from genomic DNA. As for how the authors treated the data: The number of nucleated cells in each sample was estimated from the amplification of reference gene primers within the assay. To quantify the absolute abundance of each unique TCRbeta CDR3 rearrangement, sequence reads were collapsed and filtered. For each sample, productive Simpson clonality was calculated as the square root of Simpson's diversity index across productive rearrangements. The clones in this table, taken by TCRdb from immuneACCESS, are in-frame only. Not every clone is retained; where verified, under half of the shortfall comes from an unresolved V gene, and the cause of the rest is unknown. That table gives V, J and clone size, and the DNA gave D and trimming. Counted in this sample were 310,000 or so clones; approximately 83% of them appeared once. Clones ranked in the top ten supply roughly 2.1% of the sample.

Another Seattle source contributed samples from volunteer blood donors who had recovered from COVID-19. The collaborating institutions used their own protocols to collect whole blood in K2EDTA tubes. For TCRbeta analysis, collaborators shipped samples as frozen whole blood, isolated PBMCs, or DNA extracted from either of those sample types. This record comes from a study of blood T cell repertoires in COVID-19 (dated by TCRdb to about 2020). Context from the whole study: The collaborator samples originated in the United States, Italy and Spain and spanned the acute and convalescent phases of COVID-19. The prospective study material was composed of cDNA or gDNA derived from T cells, B-cell-depleted T cells, or PBMCs. The dataset comprised deeply sampled blood TCRbeta repertoires from subjects exposed to, actively infected with, or recovered from COVID-19. A freely available public database, intended as a resource for researchers studying the immune response to SARS-CoV-2, is where the repertoires were released. Samples were obtained from the ongoing ImmuneRACE study (first 160 participants) and from 1,254 subjects provided by 6 global collaborators. The sample metadata nearly always contained a de-identified subject ID, COVID-19 status, age in years and sex. HLA class I and class II types, where available, came from metadata supplied by the sample provider rather than from assay-based typing. The investigation overall reported the following: The amount of clinical and demographic metadata varied by source and participant and was provided uncurated.

The TCR comes from a woman in her twenties or thirties who had recovered from COVID-19. Sequenced sample: peripheral blood.

CDR3 reads: CASSPGSRPSSGNTIYF. The sequenced DNA is TGTGCCAGCTCACCGGGCAGCAGGCCTTCCTCTGGAAACACCATATATTTT. The V gene is TRBV18 and the J gene is TRBJ1-3, with the D gene uncertain. Including the terminal cysteine and phenylalanine, the CDR3 comprises 17 residues. CDR3 DNA only is kept here, 51 bases in frame from base 1. The germline V gene supplies CDR1 KGHSH and CDR2 LQKENI. Cut back by 3 bases and 0 bases, the V and J ends lie 15 bases apart.